This entry lists 32 T cell receptor beta chains sequenced from one sample in a study of CD8 T cells in Susac syndrome. An amount of RNA that ranged from roughly 0.45 to 1 ug was reverse transcribed with random hexamers. TCRdb reanalysed the immunoSEQ multiplex PCR reads using MiXCR and keeps one entry per CDR3 protein. The repertoire holds about 140,000 distinct CDR3 sequences, 85% to 95% seen once, with over 0.095% in the top ten. Sequenced input: CD4+ T cells from PBMCs. These receptor sequences come from a human donor with multiple sclerosis.

The rearrangement links TRBV7-2 to TRBJ1-4; D is undetermined. The germline CDR1 and CDR2 sequences are SGHTA and FQGNSA. The CDR3 has 17 residues. V dropped 1 base and J dropped 1 base, with 13 bases sitting between them. CDR3 residues: CASSLVGTSRTNEKLFF. The CDR3 coding sequence is TGTGCCAGCAGCTTAGTGGGCACCTCACGAACTAATGAAAAACTGTTTTTT. Filled out from reference TRBV7-2 and TRBJ1-4, the complete variable domain reads GAGVSQSPSNKVTEKGKDVELRCDPISGHTALYWYRQSLGQGLEFLIYFQGNSAPDKSGLPSDRFSAERTGGSVSTLTIQRTQQEDSAVYLCASSLVGTSRTNEKLFFGSGTQLSVL.

V usage is TRBV20-1 and J usage is TRBJ2-1, with 12 bases fitting TRBD2. CDR3 length equals 19 residues. Germline CDR1 DFQATT, CDR2 SNEGSKA (reference sequence). Trimming cost V 1 base and J 1 base; bases outside gene matches: 11. The CDR3 DNA reads as TGCAGTGCTAGAGCTGAACTAGCGGGAGGTTCTTGGTCCTACAATGAGCAGTTCTTC. Amino acids: CSARAELAGGSWSYNEQFF.

The chain recombines TRBV28 with TRBJ2-7; D remains ambiguous. Germline V lookup: CDR1 MDHEN, CDR2 SYDVKM. V gave up 3 bases and J gave up 3 bases, with 6 bases separating them. The CDR3 loop spans 12 amino acids. CDR3 sequence: CASSFTVYEQYF. CDR3 bases: TGTGCCAGCAGTTTTACAGTCTACGAGCAGTACTTC.

The chain couples TRBV12-3 or TRBV12-4 to TRBJ2-2; D may be TRBD1 (7 bases). V was shortened by 7 bases and J by 4 bases, with 10 bases between the two germline ends. The length of the CDR3 is 13 residues. The CDR3 loop is CASIRGVTGELFF. CDR3 sequence (DNA): TGTGCCAGCATCAGGGGGGTCACCGGGGAGCTGTTTTTT.

V and J are TRBV28 and TRBJ1-2; 9 bases match TRBD1. The CDR3 consists of 14 residues. V lost 2 bases to trimming and J lost 10 bases; unmatched junction nucleotides: 8. The germline gives CDR1 MDHEN, CDR2 SYDVKM. In DNA form, the CDR3 reads TGTGCCAGCAGTTTAGCCCACAGGGGGCCTGACTACACCTTC. This sequence encodes CASSLAHRGPDYTF.

V usage is TRBV6-5 and J usage is TRBJ1-2, with 8 bases fitting TRBD1. The germline CDR1 and CDR2 sequences are MNHEY and SVGAGI. This CDR3 is built from 17 residues. The junction had 12 bases not matched to a gene; V was cut back by 2 bases and J by 4 bases. CDR3 in DNA: TGTGCCAGCAGTTACCAACGGCGACAGGGGAGCTCCTATGGCTACACCTTC. Translation: CASSYQRRQGSSYGYTF.

This chain links TRBV7-6 with TRBJ1-1, with TRBD1 identical over 10 bases. This CDR3 comprises 13 residues. CDR1 is SGHVS and CDR2 is FNYEAQ in the germline V gene. V shed 5 bases, J shed 10 bases, and the junction held 7 bases outside the gene matches. Here the CDR3 DNA reads TGTGCCAGCAGCCCGCAGGACAGGGGGAGAGCTTTCTTT. It specifies CASSPQDRGRAFF.

The chain carries TRBV30 and TRBJ2-1; either TRBD1 or TRBD2 may supply D (8 bases each). The germline V and J ends were trimmed by 8 bases and 6 bases, with 20 bases remaining between them. Germline assignment: CDR1 GTSNPN and CDR2 SVGIG (reference sequence). CDR3 length: 14 amino acids. This CDR3 is CARTGTRGSNEQFF. The CDR3, as DNA: TGTGCCCGGACAGGGACTAGAGGATCCAATGAGCAGTTCTTC.

This CDR3 reads CASSVGLGAGAYEQYF. As DNA, the CDR3 is TGTGCCAGCAGCGTAGGGCTGGGGGCGGGAGCCTACGAGCAGTACTTC. The chain joins TRBV9 to TRBJ2-7; D possibly corresponds to TRBD2 (7 bases). The CDR3 totals 16 residues. Trimming cost V 0 bases and J 2 bases, with 15 bases left between them. Germline V CDR1 and CDR2: SGDLS, YYNGEE.

This clonotype was recorded once. The chain has TRBV11-2 and TRBJ2-5, with TRBD2 identical over 10 bases. V shed 1 base and J 5 bases; nucleotides not matched to a gene: 7. This CDR3 is built from 16 residues. The germline gives CDR1 SGHAT, CDR2 FQNNGV. The CDR3 DNA reads TGTGCCAGCAGCTTAGGGGCTAGCGGGAGTTTGGAGACCCAGTACTTC. This gives the protein CASSLGASGSLETQYF. The variable domain in full, completed from reference TRBV11-2 and TRBJ2-5, reads EAGVAQSPRYKIIEKRQSVAFWCNPISGHATLYWYQQILGQGPKLLIQFQNNGVVDDSQLPKDRFSAERLKGVDSTLKIQPAKLEDSAVYLCASSLGASGSLETQYFGPGTRLLVL.

This clonotype was observed once. The CDR3 DNA reads TGTGCCAGCAGCCGACTTGGGACAGATAATTCACCCCTCCACTTT. Amino acid sequence: CASSRLGTDNSPLHF. The chain has TRBV3-1 and TRBJ1-6, with TRBD1 matching 7 bases. This CDR3 contains 15 residues. V lost 4 bases and J lost 5; bases outside the gene matches: 5. Per germline, CDR1 LGHDT and CDR2 YNNKEL (reference sequence).

The V gene is TRBV15, the J gene TRBJ2-7; D may correspond to TRBD1 or TRBD2 (5 bases each). This CDR3 is 16 amino acids long. V gave up 3 bases and J gave up 0 bases, with 15 bases separating them. The germline gives CDR1 LNHNV, CDR2 YYDKDF (reference sequence). The CDR3 sequence: CATSSPGQGNSYEQYF. CDR3 nucleotides: TGTGCCACCAGCAGCCCGGGGCAGGGAAACTCCTACGAGCAGTACTTC.

This rearrangement joins TRBV24-1 to TRBJ1-2; D ambiguous. This CDR3 has 15 residues. Germline V gene lookup returns CDR1 KGHDR and CDR2 SFDVKD. The V and J ends lost 3 bases and 2 bases respectively, with 12 bases between them. The CDR3 loop reads CATSDGRGLNYGYTF. CDR3 coding DNA: TGTGCCACCAGTGATGGGCGGGGTCTCAACTATGGCTACACCTTC.

This clonotype was detected only once. The V call is TRBV18, the J call TRBJ2-7; the D gene is possibly TRBD1 (5 bases). CDR1 and CDR2 (germline): KGHSH, LQKENI. The V end was cut by 1 base, the J end by 2 bases, with 15 bases between. The CDR3 length is 16 residues. The CDR3 spells CASSPLDRQSTYEQYF. As DNA, the CDR3 is TGTGCCAGCTCACCACTCGACAGACAGTCCACCTACGAGCAGTACTTC.

The chain links TRBV29-1 to TRBJ2-3; 8 bases fit TRBD1. Germline loops: CDR1 SQVTM, CDR2 ANQGSEA. V lost 3 bases to trimming and J lost 5 bases; unmatched junction nucleotides: 4. The CDR3 loop spans 13 amino acids. The chain's CDR3 is CSVDGTGGDTQYF. The CDR3 DNA reads TGCAGCGTTGACGGGACAGGCGGAGATACGCAGTATTTT.

The gene calls are TRBV13 and TRBJ2-4, with D tentatively TRBD1 (6 bases). There are 13 residues in the CDR3. Germline values: CDR1 PRHDT, CDR2 FYEKMQ (reference sequence). V dropped 7 bases and J dropped 13 bases, with 20 bases sitting between them. The CDR3 reads CASTPGVAGRQYF. Written as DNA, the CDR3 is TGTGCCAGCACCCCAGGGGTCGCAGGGCGACAGTACTTC.

The rearrangement joins TRBV6-2 or TRBV6-3 to TRBJ1-5; D is ambiguous. Trimming cost V 2 bases and J 5 bases, with 13 bases left between them. CDR3 length: 15 residues. The germline V gene encodes CDR1 MNHEY and CDR2 SVGEGT. The CDR3 bases are TGTGCCAGCAGTTACCGGGCAGTAGGAGATCAGCCCCAGCATTTT. It is translated as CASSYRAVGDQPQHF.

This chain joins TRBV9 and TRBJ2-5; unclear D gene. Trimming stripped 4 bases from V and 5 bases from J, with 9 bases between. CDR1 and CDR2 from the germline V gene are SGDLS and YYNGEE. This CDR3 comprises 12 residues. CDR3 DNA: TGTGCCAGCAGCAATCGTAGGGAGACCCAGTACTTC. Residues: CASSNRRETQYF.

The chain is built from TRBV20-1 and TRBJ1-5; possible D gene TRBD1, 6 bases. V was cut by 6 bases and J by 6 bases, with 12 bases left in between. The CDR3 length is 12 residues. Looked up from germline, CDR1 is DFQATT and CDR2 is SNEGSKA (reference sequence). CDR3 nucleotides: TGCAGTGCGGGCAGGGGCACTCAGCCCCAGCATTTT. Translating it yields CSAGRGTQPQHF.

The chain recombines TRBV21-1 with TRBJ1-2. TRBV21-1 is recorded as a pseudogene. CDR3 length equals 13 residues. The CDR3 DNA is TGTGCCAGCAGCATGACTTGTGGTGGTGGCTACACCTTC. Translating gives CASSMTCGGGYTF.

This CDR3 is CASTSQLGLRETQYF. The CDR3 bases are TGTGCCAGCACCTCCCAACTAGGGCTTAGGGAGACCCAGTACTTC. J is TRBJ2-5 and V is TRBV12-3 or TRBV12-4; D is possibly TRBD2 (5 bases). Trimming stripped 7 bases from V and 5 bases from J, with 20 bases between. CDR3 size: 15 residues.

V and J are TRBV27 and TRBJ2-7, with 9 bases identical to TRBD2. The CDR3 consists of 14 residues. CDR1 is MNHEY, CDR2 SMNVEV, per germline (reference sequence). Trimming removed 9 bases from V and 3 bases from J; junction bases left unmatched: 9. CDR3 in DNA: TGTGCCAGTGGGAGACTAGCGGACATCTACGAGCAGTACTTC. Protein: CASGRLADIYEQYF.

V is TRBV7-9 and J is TRBJ1-5; D might be TRBD1 (6 bases). Germline CDR1 SEHNR, CDR2 FQNEAQ (reference sequence). Trimming took 5 bases from V and 7 from J, leaving 15 bases between them. The CDR3 spans 14 residues. The DNA for the CDR3 is TGTGCCAGCAGCAGCACACATACAGGGCAGCCCCAGCATTTT. It specifies CASSSTHTGQPQHF.

This chain joins TRBV2 and TRBJ1-2, with TRBD1 as a possible D gene (6 bases). The CDR3 loop spans 12 amino acids. The V end lost 7 bases, the J end lost 8 bases, and 14 bases lay between the germline ends. The germline V gene has CDR1 SNHLY and CDR2 FYNNEI. CDR3: CASKQGAGGYTF. CDR3 sequence (DNA): TGTGCCAGCAAACAGGGTGCGGGAGGCTACACCTTC.

The chain combines TRBV5-6 with TRBJ2-5; TRBD2 is a possible D gene (5 bases). The CDR3 runs 13 residues. The germline V gene encodes CDR1 SGHDT and CDR2 YYEEEE. Trimming left V 1 base short and J 5 bases short, with 9 bases between. The CDR3 DNA follows: TGTGCCAGCAGCTTGCAACAGCGGGAGACCCAGTACTTC. It yields the protein CASSLQQRETQYF.

The chain couples TRBV12-3 or TRBV12-4 to TRBJ1-5; 7 bases line up with TRBD1. The CDR3 consists of 16 residues. With 3 bases clipped from V and 2 bases from J, the junction kept 7 bases outside the gene matches. The CDR3 region is CASSFGRGGGNQPQHF. For the CDR3, the DNA is TGTGCCAGCAGTTTCGGCAGGGGGGGAGGCAATCAGCCCCAGCATTTT.

The J gene is TRBJ2-3, the V gene TRBV20-1; 7 bases align to TRBD1. CDR1 and CDR2 from the germline V gene are DFQATT and SNEGSKA (reference sequence). V shed 1 base and J 2 bases; nucleotides not matched to a gene: 6. CDR3 length: 15 residues. This CDR3 reads CSARGRRGHTDTQYF. Written as DNA, the CDR3 is TGCAGTGCTAGAGGCCGAAGGGGGCACACAGATACGCAGTATTTT.

The rearrangement links TRBV11-2 to TRBJ2-7, with D perhaps matching TRBD1 or TRBD2 (5 bases each). The CDR3 runs 13 residues. The V gene's germline CDR1 is SGHAT and CDR2 FQNNGV. V lost 7 bases and J 3 bases, leaving 13 bases between the germline ends. The DNA of the CDR3 is TGTGCCAGCACGAGGGGTCTCAGCTACGAGCAGTACTTC. Its translation: CASTRGLSYEQYF.

The genes are TRBV7-2 and TRBJ2-3; perhaps TRBD2 as D (7 bases). Germline CDR1 and CDR2: SGHTA and FQGNSA. V lost 8 bases to trimming and J lost 5 bases, with 26 bases between them. The CDR3 is 17 residues long. This CDR3 reads CASAPGWRRGGKDTQYF. CDR3 coding DNA: TGTGCCAGCGCCCCAGGTTGGAGAAGGGGGGGCAAAGATACGCAGTATTTT. Complete variable domain (other parts from reference TRBV7-2 and TRBJ2-3): GAGVSQSPSNKVTEKGKDVELRCDPISGHTALYWYRQSLGQGLEFLIYFQGNSAPDKSGLPSDRFSAERTGGSVSTLTIQRTQQEDSAVYLCASAPGWRRGGKDTQYFGPGTRLTVL.

The chain combines TRBV19 with TRBJ2-3; TRBD2 is a possible D gene (6 bases). Trimming left V 6 bases short and J 2 bases short, with 12 bases between. Germline CDR1 LNHDA, CDR2 SQIVND (reference sequence). This CDR3 has 14 amino acids. The CDR3, as DNA: TGTGCCAGTAGCCCACTAGCTACCACAGATACGCAGTATTTT. It specifies CASSPLATTDTQYF.

The CDR3 region has the DNA TGCAGCGTTGACGAGAGTAACACTGAAGCTTTCTTT. It encodes CSVDESNTEAFF. The chain carries TRBV29-1 and TRBJ1-1; D is unclear. The CDR3 is made up of 12 amino acids. V lost 3 bases, J lost 2 bases, and 7 bases lay in between. In germline, CDR1 is SQVTM, CDR2 ANQGSEA.

The V and J genes are TRBV6-2 or TRBV6-3 and TRBJ2-3; D may match TRBD1 or TRBD2 (5 bases each). Germline lookup yields CDR1 MNHEY and CDR2 SVGEGT. Deletions cut 5 bases from V and 2 bases from J, with 8 bases between. This CDR3 has 13 amino acids. CDR3 in DNA: TGTGCCAGCAGTCGGGGCCTCACAGATACGCAGTATTTT. Translated: CASSRGLTDTQYF.